This TCR beta chain was documented in a study of CD8+ T cells in alopecia areata. The overall study: The drug, tofacitinib, lasted 6 to 18 months, followed by 6 months off drug.

Study results and limitations: Lesional tissue from the scalp (especially in alopecia totalis/universalis) showed higher clonality than normal scalp. Scalp clonality dropped significantly under tofacitinib, as did expanded CD8+ top-100 clones.

Treatment: oral pan-JAK inhibitor, 5-10 mg twice daily. Those with alopecia areata gave lesional scalp punch biopsies and peripheral blood. Extraction and reverse transcription of RNA yielded cDNA as the sequencing template. Clones were read by immunoSEQ multiplex PCR, and TCRdb kept only the in-frame ones, dropping some. The table includes 150,000 to 200,000 clones, roughly 60% detected once. Germline V lookup: CDR1 SGHRS, CDR2 YFSETQ. V dropped 5 bases and J dropped 0 bases, with 9 bases sitting between them. This CDR3 contains 15 residues. Note on this clone: The target antigen is unknown.

V usage is TRBV5-1 and J usage is TRBJ2-6, with D possibly TRBD2 on 5 matching bases. This TCR came from a human donor with alopecia areata. The sample was CD4+ T cells sorted from blood, taken around week 50, from a patient treated with tofacitinib. The CDR3 protein is CASSPGVSGANVLTF. The CDR3 bases are TGCGCCAGCAGTCCCGGGGTCTCTGGGGCCAACGTCCTGACTTTC.